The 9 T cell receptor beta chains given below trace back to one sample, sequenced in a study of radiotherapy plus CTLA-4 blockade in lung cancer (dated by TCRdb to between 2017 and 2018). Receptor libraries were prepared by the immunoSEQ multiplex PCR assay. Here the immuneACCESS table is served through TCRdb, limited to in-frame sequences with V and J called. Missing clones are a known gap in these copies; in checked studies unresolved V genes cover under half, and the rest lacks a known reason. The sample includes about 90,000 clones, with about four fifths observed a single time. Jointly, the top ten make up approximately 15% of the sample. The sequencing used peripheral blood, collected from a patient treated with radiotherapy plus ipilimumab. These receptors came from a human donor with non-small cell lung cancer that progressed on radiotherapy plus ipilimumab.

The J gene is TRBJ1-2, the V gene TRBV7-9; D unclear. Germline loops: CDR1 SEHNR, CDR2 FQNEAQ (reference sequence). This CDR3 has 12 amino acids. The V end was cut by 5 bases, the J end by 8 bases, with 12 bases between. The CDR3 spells CASSPDSLGYTF. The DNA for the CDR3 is TGTGCCAGCAGCCCGGATAGCTTAGGCTACACCTTC.

The CDR3 bases are TGTGCCAGCAGACAGACAGGGGGCTGGACCGGGGAGCTGTTTTTT. Translated, it gives CASRQTGGWTGELFF. V and J are TRBV6-1 and TRBJ2-2; 10 bases are a match to TRBD1. The CDR3 sequence is 15 residues long. The ends lost 6 bases at V and 5 bases at J; junction bases unmatched: 6. CDR1 and CDR2 from the germline V gene are MNHNS and SASEGT.

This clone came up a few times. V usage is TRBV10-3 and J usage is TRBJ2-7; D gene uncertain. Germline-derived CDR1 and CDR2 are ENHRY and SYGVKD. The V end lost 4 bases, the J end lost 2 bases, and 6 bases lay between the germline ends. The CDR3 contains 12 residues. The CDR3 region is CAISGPAYEQYF. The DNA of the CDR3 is TGTGCCATCAGTGGACCAGCCTACGAGCAGTACTTC.

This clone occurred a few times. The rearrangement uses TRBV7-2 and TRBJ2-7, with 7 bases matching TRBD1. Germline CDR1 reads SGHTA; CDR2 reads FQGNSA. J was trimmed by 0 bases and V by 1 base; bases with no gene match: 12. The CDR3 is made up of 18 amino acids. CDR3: CASSLGGMGRGYSYEQYF. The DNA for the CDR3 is TGTGCCAGCAGCTTAGGAGGTATGGGCAGGGGGTACTCCTACGAGCAGTACTTC.

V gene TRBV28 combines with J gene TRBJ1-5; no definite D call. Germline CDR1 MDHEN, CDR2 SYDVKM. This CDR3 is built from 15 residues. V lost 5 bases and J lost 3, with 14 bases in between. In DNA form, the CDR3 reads TGTGCCAGCAGTCCCCCCCCGGGGATCAATCAGCCCCAGCATTTT. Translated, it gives CASSPPPGINQPQHF.

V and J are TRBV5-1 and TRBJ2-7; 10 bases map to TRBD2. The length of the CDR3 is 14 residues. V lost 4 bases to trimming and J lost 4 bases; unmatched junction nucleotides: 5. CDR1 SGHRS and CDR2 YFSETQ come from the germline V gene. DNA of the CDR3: TGCGCCAGCAGCGAGACTAGCGGGCTTTACGAGCAGTACTTC. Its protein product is CASSETSGLYEQYF.

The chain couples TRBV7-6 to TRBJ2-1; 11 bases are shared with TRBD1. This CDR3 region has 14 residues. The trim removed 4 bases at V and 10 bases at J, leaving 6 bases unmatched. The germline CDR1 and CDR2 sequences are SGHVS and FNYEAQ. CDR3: CASSSGQGAGEQFF. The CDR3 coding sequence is TGTGCCAGCAGCTCAGGACAGGGGGCAGGGGAGCAGTTCTTC.

The chain's CDR3 is CASSRATGAVVEKLFF. As DNA, the CDR3 is TGTGCCAGCAGCCGCGCTACAGGGGCCGTAGTTGAAAAACTGTTTTTT. The chain employs TRBV7-9 and TRBJ1-4; 7 bases are shared with TRBD1. Looked up from germline, CDR1 is SEHNR and CDR2 is FQNEAQ (reference sequence). Trimming cost V 5 bases and J 7 bases; bases outside gene matches: 13. CDR3 length: 16 residues.

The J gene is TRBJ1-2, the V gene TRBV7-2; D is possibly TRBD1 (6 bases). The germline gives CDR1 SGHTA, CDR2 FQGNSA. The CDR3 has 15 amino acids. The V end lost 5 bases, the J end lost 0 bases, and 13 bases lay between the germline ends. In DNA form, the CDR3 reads TGTGCCAGCAGCCCCTCGGGGACAACTAACTATGGCTACACCTTC. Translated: CASSPSGTTNYGYTF.